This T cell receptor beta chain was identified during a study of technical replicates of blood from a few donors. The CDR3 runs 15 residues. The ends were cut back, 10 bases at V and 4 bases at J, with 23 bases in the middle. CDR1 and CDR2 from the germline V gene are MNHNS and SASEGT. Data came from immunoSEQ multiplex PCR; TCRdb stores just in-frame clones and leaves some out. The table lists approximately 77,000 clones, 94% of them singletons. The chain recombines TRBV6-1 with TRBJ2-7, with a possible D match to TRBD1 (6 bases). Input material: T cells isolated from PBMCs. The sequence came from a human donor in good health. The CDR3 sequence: CATKTYGGRLYEQYF. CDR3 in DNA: TGTGCCACCAAAACCTATGGGGGCCGGTTATACGAGCAGTACTTC.